The clone carrying this TCR beta chain has a single count. Its matching antigen is unknown. Method: immunoSEQ multiplex PCR; TCRdb's copy keeps in-frame clones and lacks some. The sample holds approximately 41,000 clones, more than 85% seen once. This record belongs to a study of PD-1 blockade in classical Hodgkin lymphoma. As for the study in general: Patients were administered nivolumab (3 mg/kg intravenously) every 2 weeks.

Autologous stem cell transplantation was followed by relapse in every patient, and brentuximab vedotin exposure varied. In germline, CDR1 is SGDLS, CDR2 YYNGEE. CDR3 length: 13 residues. V was trimmed by 4 bases and J by 2 bases, leaving 9 bases between them. General observations from the study: Complete responders started with a diversity level that resembled newly diagnosed patients at baseline. Significant TCR diversity gains by C4D1 occurred in CD4+ but not CD8+ cells. A reduction in baseline TCR diversity was reportedly seen in newly diagnosed patients relative to healthy donors.

The source of this sequence is a human donor with classical Hodgkin lymphoma. The V gene is TRBV9, the J gene TRBJ2-5; a possible D gene is TRBD2 (6 bases). This specimen consisted of peripheral blood mononuclear cells (PBMCs), obtained before the second cycle of nivolumab. CDR3 DNA: TGTGCCAGCAGCAACGCGGGGCAAGAGACCCAGTACTTC. Protein: CASSNAGQETQYF.